The 10 T cell receptor beta chains below come from one sample, sequenced in a study of T cells after yellow fever vaccination. MiXCR was run by TCRdb on the 5' RACE reads, yielding one entry per CDR3 protein. The sample holds 100,000 to 150,000 distinct CDR3 sequences, around 15% seen once. The sample here was CD8+ T cells sorted from PBMCs, taken 5 days after the yellow fever booster vaccination. These receptors were obtained from a man between 18 and 29 years old who received the YFV17D yellow fever vaccine.

The chain carries TRBV6-5 and TRBJ2-3; 14 bases line up with TRBD2. This CDR3 contains 17 residues. Unmatched junction bases numbered 6, after V lost 7 bases and J lost 0 bases. The germline V gene encodes CDR1 MNHEY and CDR2 SVGAGI. The chain's CDR3 is CASKGLAGGLSTDTQYF. The CDR3 nucleotides read TGTGCCAGCAAAGGACTAGCGGGGGGACTAAGCACAGATACGCAGTATTTT.

The DNA of the CDR3 is TGTGCCAGCAGCCGGGGGCAGGGGTTGTCGGCTGGGGCCAACGTCCTGACTTTC. Amino acid sequence: CASSRGQGLSAGANVLTF. The V gene is TRBV6-5, the J gene TRBJ2-6; D may match TRBD1 or TRBD2 (6 bases each). The length of the CDR3 is 18 residues. Germline V CDR1 and CDR2: MNHEY, SVGAGI. Trimming left V 6 bases short and J 2 bases short, with 20 bases between.

The chain employs TRBV11-2 and TRBJ2-3, with unresolved D. Germline lookup yields CDR1 SGHAT and CDR2 FQNNGV. The CDR3 is 14 amino acids. V was pared by 4 bases and J by 0 bases, with 8 bases between. CDR3 residues: CASSYLPSTDTQYF. In nucleotides, the CDR3 is TGTGCCAGCAGCTATCTTCCTAGCACAGATACGCAGTATTTT.

The J gene is TRBJ2-2, the V gene TRBV3-1; no clear D gene. CDR3 size: 14 residues. The V and J ends lost 3 bases and 1 base respectively, with 6 bases between them. The germline V gene has CDR1 LGHDT and CDR2 YNNKEL (reference sequence). CDR3 DNA: TGTGCCAGCAGCCAGGACCAGAACACCGGGGAGCTGTTTTTT. It is translated as CASSQDQNTGELFF.

This chain uses TRBV11-2 with TRBJ2-1; 8 bases line up with TRBD2. CDR1 is SGHAT and CDR2 is FQNNGV in the germline V gene. The CDR3 consists of 16 residues. The J segment lost 7 bases and the V segment lost 5 bases, leaving 13 bases of the junction unmatched. The CDR3 DNA is TGTGCCAGCAGCCCTCCTCAAGCGGGGGCCAATAATGAGCAGTTCTTC. Translation gives CASSPPQAGANNEQFF.

This clonotype has just a few counts. The V call is TRBV29-1, the J call TRBJ2-2; D is undetermined. The CDR3 is made up of 13 amino acids. V was clipped by 3 bases and J by 7 bases, with 12 bases between them. Germline V CDR1 and CDR2: SQVTM, ANQGSEA. The CDR3 sequence: CSVEGRAGGELFF. The CDR3 DNA is TGCAGCGTTGAGGGAAGGGCCGGCGGGGAGCTGTTTTTT.

The chain couples TRBV2 to TRBJ2-1, with D possibly TRBD2 on 7 matching bases. Germline loops: CDR1 SNHLY, CDR2 FYNNEI. The CDR3 is made up of 14 amino acids. Trimming left V 9 bases short and J 4 bases short, with 16 bases between. The CDR3 reads CASEPGGLYNEQFF. The CDR3 region has the DNA TGTGCCAGTGAGCCGGGGGGCCTGTACAATGAGCAGTTCTTC.

This clonotype was recorded a few times. The genes are TRBV18 and TRBJ2-7, with 9 bases aligning to TRBD1. The germline gives CDR1 KGHSH, CDR2 LQKENI. Trimming removed 2 bases from V and 3 bases from J; junction bases left unmatched: 5. This CDR3 spans 15 amino acids. This CDR3 is CASSPGSDRGYEQYF. CDR3 nucleotides: TGTGCCAGCTCACCAGGCTCGGACAGGGGCTACGAGCAGTACTTC. The full variable domain, in which reference TRBV18 and TRBJ2-7 provide the parts outside the CDR3, is NAGVMQNPRHLVRRRGQEARLRCSPMKGHSHVYWYRQLPEEGLKFMVYLQKENIIDESGMPKERFSAEFPKEGPSILRIQQVVRGDSAAYFCASSPGSDRGYEQYFGPGTRLTVT.

The gene calls are TRBV4-3 and TRBJ2-2, with TRBD2 matching over 8 bases. The V segment lost 3 bases and the J segment 6 bases; nucleotides outside the gene matches: 12. The CDR3 runs 17 residues. Germline lookup yields CDR1 LGHNA and CDR2 YSLEER. CDR3 sequence reads: CASSQKRRGESSGELFF. In nucleotides, the CDR3 is TGCGCCAGCAGCCAGAAAAGGCGGGGGGAATCATCCGGGGAGCTGTTTTTT.

The rearrangement uses TRBV4-1 and TRBJ2-7, with a tentative D call TRBD2 (6 bases). The germline gives CDR1 MGHRA, CDR2 YSYEKL. V gave up 3 bases and J gave up 0 bases, with 9 bases separating them. This CDR3 contains 14 residues. This CDR3 is CASSQDGSSYEQYV. The CDR3 DNA follows: TGCGCCAGCAGCCAGGACGGGAGCTCCTACGAGCAGTACGTC.